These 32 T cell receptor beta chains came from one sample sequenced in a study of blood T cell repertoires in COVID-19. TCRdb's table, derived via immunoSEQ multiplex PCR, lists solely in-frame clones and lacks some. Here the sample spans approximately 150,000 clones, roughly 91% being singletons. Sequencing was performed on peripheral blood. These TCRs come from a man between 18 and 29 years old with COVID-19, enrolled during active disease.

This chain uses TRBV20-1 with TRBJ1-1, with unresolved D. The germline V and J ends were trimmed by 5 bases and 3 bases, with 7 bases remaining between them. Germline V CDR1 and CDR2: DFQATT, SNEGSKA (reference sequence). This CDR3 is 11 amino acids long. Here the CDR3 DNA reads TGCAGTGCTCCGAGGGACACTGAAGCTTTCTTT. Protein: CSAPRDTEAFF.

In nucleotides, the CDR3 is TGCGCCAGCAGCCAAGGGGCAGTACCCCTCCACTTT. Translated: CASSQGAVPLHF. The chain links TRBV4-1 to TRBJ1-6; D is unresolved. The V gene's germline CDR1 is MGHRA and CDR2 YSYEKL. Trimming shortened V by 1 base and J by 12 bases, and 7 bases separated the two germline ends. The CDR3 covers 12 residues.

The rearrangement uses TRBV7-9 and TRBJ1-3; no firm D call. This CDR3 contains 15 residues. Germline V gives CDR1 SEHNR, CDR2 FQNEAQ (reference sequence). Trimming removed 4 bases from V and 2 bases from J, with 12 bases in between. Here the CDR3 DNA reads TGTGCCAGCAGCTGGTTCGAGCAGGCTGGAAACACCATATATTTT. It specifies CASSWFEQAGNTIYF.

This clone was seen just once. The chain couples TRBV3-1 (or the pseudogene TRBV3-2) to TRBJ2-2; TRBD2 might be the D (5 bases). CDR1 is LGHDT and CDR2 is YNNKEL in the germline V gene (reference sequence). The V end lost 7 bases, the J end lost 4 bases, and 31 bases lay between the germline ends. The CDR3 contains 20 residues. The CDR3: CASTSPHMTIEGRLTGELFF. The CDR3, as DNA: TGTGCCAGCACCAGCCCCCACATGACTATAGAAGGGCGGCTCACCGGGGAGCTGTTTTTT.

The CDR3 protein is CASSNFRGLGYGYTF. DNA of the CDR3: TGTGCCAGCAGCAACTTCAGGGGGCTGGGCTATGGCTACACCTTC. The rearrangement uses TRBV28 and TRBJ1-2, with 8 bases fitting TRBD1. CDR3 size: 15 residues. The germline V gene encodes CDR1 MDHEN and CDR2 SYDVKM. V trimming: 6 bases; J trimming: 4 bases; junction bases outside the gene matches: 10.

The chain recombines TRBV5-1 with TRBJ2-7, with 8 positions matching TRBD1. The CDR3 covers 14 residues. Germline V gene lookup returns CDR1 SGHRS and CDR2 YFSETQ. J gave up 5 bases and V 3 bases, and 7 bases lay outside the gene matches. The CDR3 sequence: CASSSQTGVHEQYF. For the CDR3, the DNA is TGCGCCAGCAGCTCCCAGACAGGGGTGCACGAGCAGTACTTC.

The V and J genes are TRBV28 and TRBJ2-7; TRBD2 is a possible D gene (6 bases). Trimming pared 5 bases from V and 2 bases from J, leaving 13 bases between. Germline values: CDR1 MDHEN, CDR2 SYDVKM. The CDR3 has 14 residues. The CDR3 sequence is CASSAGPNPYEQYF. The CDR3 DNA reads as TGTGCCAGCAGTGCGGGACCAAACCCCTACGAGCAGTACTTC. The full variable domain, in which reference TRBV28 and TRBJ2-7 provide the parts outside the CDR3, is DVKVTQSSRYLVKRTGEKVFLECVQDMDHENMFWYRQDPGLGLRLIYFSYDVKMKEKGDIPEGYSVSREKKERFSLILESASTNQTSMYLCASSAGPNPYEQYFGPGTRLTVT.

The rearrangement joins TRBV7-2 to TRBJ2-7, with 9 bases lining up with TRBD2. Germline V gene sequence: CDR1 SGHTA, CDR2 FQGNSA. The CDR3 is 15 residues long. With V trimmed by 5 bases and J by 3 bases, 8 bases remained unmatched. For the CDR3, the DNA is TGTGCCAGCAGCCCCCGGGCGGGAGGGGGCTACGAGCAGTACTTC. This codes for CASSPRAGGGYEQYF.

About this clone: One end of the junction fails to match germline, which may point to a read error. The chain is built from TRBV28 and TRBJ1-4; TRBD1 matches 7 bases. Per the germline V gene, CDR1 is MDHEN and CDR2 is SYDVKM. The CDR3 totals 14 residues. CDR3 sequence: CASSRQGFNEKLLF. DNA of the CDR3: TGTGCCAGCAGTCGACAGGGATTTAATGAAAAACTGCTTTTT.

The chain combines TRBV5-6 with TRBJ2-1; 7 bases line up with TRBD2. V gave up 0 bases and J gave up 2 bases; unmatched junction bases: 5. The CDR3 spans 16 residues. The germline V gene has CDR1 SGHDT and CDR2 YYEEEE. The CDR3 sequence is CASSLARREPYNEQFF. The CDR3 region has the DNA TGTGCCAGCAGCTTGGCAAGGCGGGAGCCCTACAATGAGCAGTTCTTC.

CDR3 sequence (DNA): TGTGCCAGCAGCCCCTCTCGGGTTGAAGCTTTCTTT. Translated: CASSPSRVEAFF. J is TRBJ1-1 and V is TRBV28; unclear D gene. From germline, CDR1 is MDHEN and CDR2 SYDVKM. CDR3 length: 12 residues. V was shortened by 6 bases and J by 7 bases, with 12 bases between the two germline ends.

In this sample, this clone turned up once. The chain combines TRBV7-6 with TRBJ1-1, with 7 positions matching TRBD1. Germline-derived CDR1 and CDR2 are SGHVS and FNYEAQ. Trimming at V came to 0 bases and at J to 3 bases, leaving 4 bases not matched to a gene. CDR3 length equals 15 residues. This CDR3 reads CASSLAGQGDTEAFF. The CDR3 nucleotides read TGTGCCAGCAGCTTAGCGGGCCAGGGGGACACTGAAGCTTTCTTT.

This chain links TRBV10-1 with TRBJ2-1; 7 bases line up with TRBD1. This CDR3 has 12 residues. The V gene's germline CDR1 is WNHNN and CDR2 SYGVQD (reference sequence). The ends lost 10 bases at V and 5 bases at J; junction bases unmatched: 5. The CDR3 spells CATTDRDNEQFF. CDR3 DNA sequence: TGCGCCACCACCGACAGGGACAATGAGCAGTTCTTC.

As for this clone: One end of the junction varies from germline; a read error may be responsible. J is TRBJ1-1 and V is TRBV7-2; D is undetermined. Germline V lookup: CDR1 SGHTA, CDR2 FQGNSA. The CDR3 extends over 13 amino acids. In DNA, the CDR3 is TGTGCCAGCAGCCTAGCCCAGAACACTGAAGCTTTCTTT. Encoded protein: CASSLAQNTEAFF.

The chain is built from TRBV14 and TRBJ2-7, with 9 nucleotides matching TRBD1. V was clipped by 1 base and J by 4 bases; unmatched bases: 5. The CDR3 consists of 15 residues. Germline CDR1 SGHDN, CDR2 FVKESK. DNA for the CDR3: TGTGCCAGCAGCCAAGGTCTGGGACAGGGATACGAGCAGTACTTC. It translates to CASSQGLGQGYEQYF.

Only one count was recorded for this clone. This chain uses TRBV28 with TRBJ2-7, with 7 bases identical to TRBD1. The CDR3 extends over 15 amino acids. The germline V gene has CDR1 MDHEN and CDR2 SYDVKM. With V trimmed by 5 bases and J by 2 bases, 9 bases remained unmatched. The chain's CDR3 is CASSPRQGRTYEQYF. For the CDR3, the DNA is TGTGCCAGCAGTCCCAGACAGGGACGAACCTACGAGCAGTACTTC.

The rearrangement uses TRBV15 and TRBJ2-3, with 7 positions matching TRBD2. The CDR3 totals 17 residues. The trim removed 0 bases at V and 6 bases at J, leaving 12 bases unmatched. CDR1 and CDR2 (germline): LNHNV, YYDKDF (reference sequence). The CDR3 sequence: CATSRDLDAGESDTQYF. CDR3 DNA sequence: TGTGCCACCAGCAGAGATTTGGATGCGGGAGAATCGGATACGCAGTATTTT.

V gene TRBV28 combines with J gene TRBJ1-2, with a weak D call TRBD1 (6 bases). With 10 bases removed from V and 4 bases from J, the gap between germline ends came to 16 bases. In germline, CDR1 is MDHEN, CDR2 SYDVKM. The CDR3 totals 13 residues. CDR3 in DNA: TGTGCCACCTTCACGGGGGGCGGCTATGGCTACACCTTC. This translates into CATFTGGGYGYTF.

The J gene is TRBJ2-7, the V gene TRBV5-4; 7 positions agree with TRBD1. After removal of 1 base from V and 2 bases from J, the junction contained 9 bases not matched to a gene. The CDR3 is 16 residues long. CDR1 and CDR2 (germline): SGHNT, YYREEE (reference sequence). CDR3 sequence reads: CASSLWETGWAYEQYF. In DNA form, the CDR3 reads TGTGCCAGCAGCTTGTGGGAGACAGGGTGGGCCTACGAGCAGTACTTC.

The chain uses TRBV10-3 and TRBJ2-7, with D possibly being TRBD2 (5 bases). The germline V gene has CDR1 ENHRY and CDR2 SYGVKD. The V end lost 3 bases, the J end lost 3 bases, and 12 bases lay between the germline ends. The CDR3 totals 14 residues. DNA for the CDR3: TGTGCCATCAGTGAATTGGACGGGGACTACGAGCAGTACTTC. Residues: CAISELDGDYEQYF.

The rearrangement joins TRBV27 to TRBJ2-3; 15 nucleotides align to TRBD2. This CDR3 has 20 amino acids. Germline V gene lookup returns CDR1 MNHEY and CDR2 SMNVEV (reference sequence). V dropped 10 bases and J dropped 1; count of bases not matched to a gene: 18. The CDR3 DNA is TGTGCCACCAAAATCCTGGGACTAGCGGGAGGAAAATGGGGCACAGATACGCAGTATTTT. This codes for CATKILGLAGGKWGTDTQYF.

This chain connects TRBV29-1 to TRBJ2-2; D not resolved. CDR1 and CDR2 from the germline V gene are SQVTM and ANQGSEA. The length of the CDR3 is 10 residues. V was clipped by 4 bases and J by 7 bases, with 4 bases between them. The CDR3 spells CSVVSGELFF. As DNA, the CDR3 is TGCAGCGTTGTTAGCGGGGAGCTGTTTTTT.

CDR3 in amino acids: CASGGAQGHPIYEQYF. In DNA form, the CDR3 reads TGTGCCAGCGGCGGGGCGCAGGGTCATCCCATCTACGAGCAGTACTTC. The V gene is TRBV25-1, the J gene TRBJ2-7; D might be TRBD2 (6 bases). Deletions cut 8 bases from V and 3 bases from J, with 23 bases between. CDR1 and CDR2 (germline): MGHDK, SYGVNS. This CDR3 is 16 amino acids long.

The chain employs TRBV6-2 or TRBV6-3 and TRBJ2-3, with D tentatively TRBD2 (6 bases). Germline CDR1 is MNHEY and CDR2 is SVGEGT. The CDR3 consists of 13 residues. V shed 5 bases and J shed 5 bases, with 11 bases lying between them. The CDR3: CASSTAGKDTQYF. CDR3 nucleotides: TGTGCCAGCAGTACGGCGGGGAAAGATACGCAGTATTTT.

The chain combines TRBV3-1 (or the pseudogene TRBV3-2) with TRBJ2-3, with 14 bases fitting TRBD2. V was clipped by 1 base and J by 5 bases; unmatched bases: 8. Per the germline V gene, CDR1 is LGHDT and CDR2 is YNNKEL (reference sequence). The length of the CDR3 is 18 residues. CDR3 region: CASSQGKGLAGDRDTQYF. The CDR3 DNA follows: TGTGCCAGCAGCCAAGGGAAGGGACTAGCGGGAGATAGAGATACGCAGTATTTT.

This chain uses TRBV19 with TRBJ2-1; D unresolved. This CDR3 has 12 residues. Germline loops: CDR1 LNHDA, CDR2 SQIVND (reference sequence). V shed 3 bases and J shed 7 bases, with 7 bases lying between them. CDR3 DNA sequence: TGTGCCAGTAGTATCCCAGGAAATGAGCAGTTCTTC. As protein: CASSIPGNEQFF.

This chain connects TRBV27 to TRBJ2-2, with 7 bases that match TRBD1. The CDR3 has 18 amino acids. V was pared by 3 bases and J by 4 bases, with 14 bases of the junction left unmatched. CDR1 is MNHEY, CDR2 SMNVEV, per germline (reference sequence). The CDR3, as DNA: TGTGCCAGCAGTTTTAAGGCTTTGGACAGGTTAGGCACCGGGGAGCTGTTTTTT. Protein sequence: CASSFKALDRLGTGELFF.

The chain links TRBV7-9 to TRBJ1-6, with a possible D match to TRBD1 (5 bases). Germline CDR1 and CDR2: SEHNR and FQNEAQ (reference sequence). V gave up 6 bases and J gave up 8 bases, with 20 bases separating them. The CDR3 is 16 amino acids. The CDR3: CASRGGPNLADSPLHF. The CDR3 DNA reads TGTGCCAGCAGGGGGGGACCTAACCTTGCGGATTCACCCCTCCACTTT.

CDR3 residues: CASSFPTGSPYYEQYF. The DNA of the CDR3 is TGTGCCAGCAGCTTCCCCACGGGATCCCCCTACTACGAGCAGTACTTC. V is TRBV5-4 and J is TRBJ2-7, with D possibly TRBD2 on 5 matching bases. Germline-derived CDR1 and CDR2 are SGHNT and YYREEE (reference sequence). V gave up 2 bases and J gave up 3 bases, with 18 bases separating them. The CDR3 has 16 residues.

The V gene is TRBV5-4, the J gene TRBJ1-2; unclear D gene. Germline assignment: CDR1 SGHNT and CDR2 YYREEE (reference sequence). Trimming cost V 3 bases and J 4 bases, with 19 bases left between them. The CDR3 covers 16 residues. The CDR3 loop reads CASSSLPRPGGYGYTF. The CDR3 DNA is TGTGCCAGCAGCTCCTTACCGCGGCCGGGAGGCTATGGCTACACCTTC.

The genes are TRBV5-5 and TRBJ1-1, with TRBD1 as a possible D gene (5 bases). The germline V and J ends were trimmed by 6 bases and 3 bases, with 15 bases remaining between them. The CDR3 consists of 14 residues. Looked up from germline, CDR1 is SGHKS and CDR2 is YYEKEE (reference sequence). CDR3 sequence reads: CASTEDWGDTEAFF. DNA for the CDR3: TGTGCCAGCACCGAGGACTGGGGGGACACTGAAGCTTTCTTT.

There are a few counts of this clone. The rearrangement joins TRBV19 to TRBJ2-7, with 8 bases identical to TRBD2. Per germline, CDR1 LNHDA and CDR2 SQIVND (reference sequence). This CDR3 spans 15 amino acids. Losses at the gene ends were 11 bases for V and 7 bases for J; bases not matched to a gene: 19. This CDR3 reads CAGHRPERENWEQYF. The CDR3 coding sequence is TGTGCCGGCCACCGACCGGAGCGGGAGAACTGGGAGCAGTACTTC. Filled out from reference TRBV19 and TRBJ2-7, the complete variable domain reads DGGITQSPKYLFRKEGQNVTLSCEQNLNHDAMYWYRQDPGQGLRLIYYSQIVNDFQKGDIAEGYSVSREKKESFPLTVTSAQKNPTAFYLCAGHRPERENWEQYFGPGTRLTVT.